The entry below describes one TCR beta chain. Deletions cut 3 bases from V and 4 bases from J, with 12 bases between. This CDR3 is built from 13 residues. Germline lookup yields CDR1 DFQATT and CDR2 SNEGSKA (reference sequence). This record belongs to a study of Ad26.COV2.S vaccination and SARS-CoV-2 variants. At the level of the study: Donor had been placed in the Ad26.COV2.S arm of the COV1001 trial.

Treatment here: some 20 received Ad26.COV2.S at low or high dose, single or two shots; 5 received placebo; per-sample allocation not given. Day 63 after the first injection of vaccine or placebo was the sampling time. The table came from immunoSEQ multiplex PCR; TCRdb's copy has only in-frame clones and leaves some out. This table has approximately 460,000 clones, about nine tenths appearing once. The receptor was isolated from a person aged 18-65 years who received the Ad26.COV2.S COVID-19 vaccine or a placebo. This specimen consisted of peripheral blood, obtained in a trial of Ad26.COV2.S vaccine versus placebo. This chain uses TRBV20-1 with TRBJ1-2, with a weak D call TRBD1 (5 bases). CDR3 sequence: CSASRDSPYGYTF. The CDR3 coding sequence is TGCAGTGCTAGTCGCGACAGTCCCTATGGCTACACCTTC.